This T cell receptor beta chain was sequenced during a study of cytomegalovirus exposure and HLA in healthy donors. On the study more broadly: A subsequent analysis stated that the 120 or so validation repertoires were run on the same platform as the roughly 670 first-cohort repertoires.

Comments on this clone: Antigen unknown.

The study's findings and limits: Cytomegalovirus status, reportedly, was diagnosed with high specificity and sensitivity by the classifier. Cytomegalovirus-associated status was assigned to 150 to 200 TCR beta chains.

The CDR3 has 13 residues. Germline V CDR1 and CDR2: MNHNS, SASEGT. V gave up 6 bases and J gave up 10 bases, with 18 bases separating them. The data were produced by immunoSEQ multiplex PCR, yet TCRdb's version contains in-frame clones alone and is incomplete. Of around 190,000 clones listed, roughly 81% are singletons. V usage is TRBV6-1 and J usage is TRBJ1-1; no clear D gene. Material for sequencing was PBMCs. The clonotype comes from a woman aged 25 to 39 in good health and CMV-seronegative. CDR3 loop: CASSEHDTSGAFF. CDR3 bases: TGTGCCAGCAGCGAACATGACACCAGCGGAGCTTTCTTT.